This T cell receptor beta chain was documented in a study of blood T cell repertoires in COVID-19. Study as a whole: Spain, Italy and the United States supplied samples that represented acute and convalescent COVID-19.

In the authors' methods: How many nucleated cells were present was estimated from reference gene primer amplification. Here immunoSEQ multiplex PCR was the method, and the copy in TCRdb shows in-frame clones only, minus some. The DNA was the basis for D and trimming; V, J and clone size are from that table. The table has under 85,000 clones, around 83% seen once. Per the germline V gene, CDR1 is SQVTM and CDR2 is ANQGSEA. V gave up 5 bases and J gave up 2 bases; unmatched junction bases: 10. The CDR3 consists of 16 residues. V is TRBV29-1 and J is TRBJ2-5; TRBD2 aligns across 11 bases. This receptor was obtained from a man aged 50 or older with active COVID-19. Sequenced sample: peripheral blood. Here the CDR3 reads CSVSIRGTSGQETQYF. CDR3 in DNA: TGCAGCGTTTCCATTCGGGGGACTAGCGGACAAGAGACCCAGTACTTC.